Listed below are T cell receptor beta chains from one sample, sequenced in a study of control samples from healthy donors and cancer patients. The protocol was immunoSEQ multiplex PCR, while the TCRdb copy is restricted to in-frame clones and leaves out a portion. The repertoire holds 140,000 to 150,000 clones, with approximately 94% as singletons. The sample comprised blood. The receptors here all came from a man aged 18-30 years in good health. Each CDR3 is given with its conserved first and last residue. Fields, in order: J gene, clone size, V gene, D gene, CDR3 protein, CDR3 DNA. A D gene is named only where the DNA matches it firmly. Clone size is not always given. Where it is, it says once, few, many or a class for expanded clones.

>TRBJ1-1|.|TRBV7-9|.
CASSLEPAGNTEAFF
TGTGCCAGCAGCTTAGAGCCGGCGGGGAACACTGAAGCTTTCTTT
>TRBJ2-7|.|TRBV7-3|.
CASSPDSSSSYEQYF
TGTGCCAGCAGCCCCGACAGCTCTTCCTCCTACGAGCAGTACTTC
>TRBJ2-6|.|TRBV28|.
CASSEPGPGANVLTF
TGTGCCAGCTCAGAACCGGGTCCTGGGGCCAACGTCCTGACTTTC
>TRBJ2-2|.|TRBV7-3|.
CASSLTVTGELFF
TGTGCCAGCAGCTTAACGGTCACCGGGGAGCTGTTTTTT
>TRBJ2-3|once|TRBV5-6|TRBD1
CASSFYVRGFTSTDTQYF
TGTGCCAGCAGCTTTTATGTCAGGGGGTTTACTAGCACAGATACGCAGTATTTT
>TRBJ2-1|.|TRBV20-1|.
CSARPDYQQFF
TGCAGTGCTAGGCCGGACTACCAGCAGTTCTTC
>TRBJ2-7|.|TRBV7-2|.
CASSLGNRADVFEQYF
TGTGCCAGCAGCTTAGGGAACAGGGCCGACGTCTTCGAGCAGTACTTC
>TRBJ1-2|.|TRBV29-1|.
CSTLNGRARNGYTF
TGCAGCACCTTGAATGGCCGGGCGAGAAATGGCTACACCTTC
>TRBJ2-7|.|TRBV7-3|.
CASSLMRTEGLYF
TGTGCCAGCAGCCTCATGCGGACGGAAGGACTGTACTTC
>TRBJ2-5|.|TRBV18|TRBD2
CASSPRGGHQETQYF
TGTGCCAGCTCACCACGCGGGGGTCATCAAGAGACCCAGTACTTC
>TRBJ2-3|.|TRBV28|.
CASSFPSGGLADTQYF
TGTGCCAGCAGTTTCCCTAGTGGGGGACTGGCAGATACGCAGTATTTT
>TRBJ1-2|.|TRBV4-2|.
CASSQEDGRGVGYTF
TGTGCCAGCAGCCAAGAGGACGGGAGGGGGGTAGGCTACACCTTC
>TRBJ2-5|.|TRBV6-5|.
CASSYSEGTGETQYF
TGTGCCAGCAGTTACTCTGAGGGCACCGGAGAGACCCAGTACTTC
>TRBJ1-1|.|TRBV19|.
CASSIDLWDEAFF
TGTGCCAGTAGTATAGACTTGTGGGATGAAGCTTTCTTT
>TRBJ1-3|once|TRBV4-2|.
CASSQVRGNTIYF
TGTGCCAGCAGCCAAGTTCGTGGAAACACCATATATTTT
>TRBJ1-5|.|TRBV30|.
CAWSLEINQPQHF
TGTGCCTGGAGTCTCGAAATCAATCAGCCCCAGCATTTT
>TRBJ1-5|.|TRBV7-9|.
CAVTSGLNSNQPQHF
TGTGCCGTCACAAGCGGGCTAAATAGCAATCAGCCCCAGCATTTT
>TRBJ1-5|few|TRBV2|TRBD1
CASRRRGQGQPQHF
TGTGCCAGCAGACGCAGGGGGCAGGGGCAGCCCCAGCATTTT
>TRBJ2-7|.|TRBV7-9|TRBD1
CASSLASRDRFYEQYF
TGTGCCAGCAGCTTAGCGTCGCGGGACAGGTTCTACGAGCAGTACTTC
>TRBJ2-7|.|TRBV5-1|TRBD1
CASSLVGQGYEQYF
TGCGCCAGCAGCTTGGTGGGACAGGGCTACGAGCAGTACTTC
>TRBJ2-6|.|TRBV10-2|.
CASSEWTAGANVLTF
TGCGCCAGCAGTGAGTGGACAGCTGGGGCCAACGTCCTGACTTTC
>TRBJ2-3|.|TRBV5-1|.
CASSRLGSPTDTQYF
TGCGCCAGCAGCCGGCTGGGGAGCCCCACAGATACGCAGTATTTT
>TRBJ1-2|once|TRBV7-2|.
CASSTGHLSYTF
TGTGCCAGCAGCACGGGACACCTGAGCTACACCTTC
>TRBJ2-1|.|TRBV7-3|.
CASSRGTSYNEQFF
TGTGCCAGCAGTCGGGGGACTTCCTACAATGAGCAGTTCTTC
>TRBJ2-2|.|TRBV3-1/TRBV3-2|TRBD2
CASSPLAGDAGELFF
TGTGCCAGCAGCCCTCTAGCGGGAGATGCCGGGGAGCTGTTTTTT
>TRBJ2-7|.|TRBV6-5|TRBD2
CASRQLAGTYYEQYF
TGTGCCAGCAGACAACTAGCGGGGACTTACTACGAGCAGTACTTC
>TRBJ1-5|.|TRBV30|.
CASEGKGGGQPQHF
TGTGCCAGCGAGGGGAAGGGGGGAGGTCAGCCCCAGCATTTT
>TRBJ2-3|once|TRBV2|.
CAVLRESTDTQYF
TGTGCCGTCCTTAGGGAGAGCACAGATACGCAGTATTTT
>TRBJ1-2|.|TRBV4-2|.
CASSLRNGGLDGYTF
TGTGCCAGCAGCTTAAGGAATGGCGGGCTGGATGGCTACACCTTC
>TRBJ1-1|.|TRBV4-1|TRBD1
CASSQDARGDTEAFF
TGCGCCAGCAGCCAAGATGCCAGGGGGGACACTGAAGCTTTCTTT
>TRBJ2-1|.|TRBV7-9|.
CASSLAGGFDEQFF
TGTGCCAGCAGCTTAGCGGGGGGCTTCGATGAGCAGTTCTTC
>TRBJ1-5|.|TRBV6-1|.
CASSEATEPYSNQPQHF
TGTGCCAGCAGTGAAGCGACAGAACCTTATAGCAATCAGCCCCAGCATTTT
>TRBJ1-3|.|TRBV30|.
CAWSIHGRPPAGNTIYF
TGTGCCTGGAGTATACACGGCCGGCCACCCGCGGGAAACACCATATATTTT
>TRBJ2-7|.|TRBV30|.
CAWSDRSHEQYF
TGTGCCTGGTCCGACAGGAGCCACGAGCAGTACTTC
>TRBJ1-5|.|TRBV6-2/TRBV6-3|.
CASRPRTDSNQPQHF
TGTGCCAGCAGACCTCGGACGGATAGCAATCAGCCCCAGCATTTT
>TRBJ2-5|.|TRBV5-1|.
CASSLDRFDSGETQYF
TGCGCCAGCAGCTTGGATCGGTTTGATTCAGGGGAGACCCAGTACTTC
>TRBJ2-1|.|TRBV9|.
CASSVAGSRVVDEQFF
TGTGCCAGCAGCGTAGCTGGCTCGCGGGTCGTCGATGAGCAGTTCTTC
>TRBJ2-2|.|TRBV6-6|.
CASSGTANTGELFF
TGTGCCAGCAGTGGGACGGCGAACACCGGGGAGCTGTTTTTT
>TRBJ2-1|.|TRBV11-2|.
CASSLGPGRNEQFF
TGTGCCAGCAGCTTAGGGCCAGGAAGGAATGAGCAGTTCTTC
>TRBJ2-1|few|TRBV3-1/TRBV3-2|.
CASSKARDGYNEQFF
TGTGCCAGCAGCAAAGCCCGGGACGGATACAATGAGCAGTTCTTC
>TRBJ2-5|.|TRBV29-1|.
CSVWQGGETQYF
TGCAGCGTTTGGCAGGGTGGGGAGACCCAGTACTTC
>TRBJ1-2|few|TRBV7-2|.
CASSPRPVGGRGGYTF
TGTGCCAGCAGCCCCCGTCCCGTGGGGGGGAGGGGTGGCTACACCTTC
>TRBJ2-4|.|TRBV30|.
CAWTAPRYLAKNIQYF
TGTGCCTGGACCGCCCCGCGGTATCTAGCCAAAAACATTCAGTACTTC
>TRBJ1-5|.|TRBV6-6|.
CASSGPSNQPQHF
TGTGCCAGCTCGGGACCGAGCAATCAGCCCCAGCATTTT
>TRBJ2-1|.|TRBV6-2/TRBV6-3|.
CASSYTASSQTFF
TGTGCCAGCAGTTACACCGCTTCCTCACAAACGTTCTTC
>TRBJ1-3|.|TRBV28|.
CASSFNFGNSGNTIYF
TGTGCCAGCAGTTTTAACTTCGGGAACTCTGGAAACACCATATATTTT
>TRBJ1-4|.|TRBV6-1|.
CASSEERRAYWEKLFF
TGTGCCAGCAGTGAAGAACGACGGGCGTACTGGGAAAAACTGTTTTTT
>TRBJ1-2|few|TRBV20-1|.
CSAQEYYGVAF
TGCAGTGCACAGGAATACTATGGTGTGGCCTTC
>TRBJ2-7|.|TRBV4-2|.
CASTRERNSYEQYF
TGTGCCAGCACCCGGGAACGCAACTCCTACGAGCAGTACTTC
>TRBJ2-5|.|TRBV30|TRBD2
CAWSAGLAAETQYF
TGTGCCTGGAGTGCAGGACTAGCCGCGGAGACCCAGTACTTC
>TRBJ1-5|.|TRBV2|.
CASSAQDLDNQPQHF
TGTGCCAGCAGTGCCCAGGACCTCGACAATCAGCCCCAGCATTTT
>TRBJ2-5|.|TRBV30|TRBD1
CAWSINAGTGGLQETQYF
TGTGCCTGGAGTATAAACGCCGGGACAGGGGGCCTCCAAGAGACCCAGTACTTC
>TRBJ1-1|.|TRBV29-1|.
CSILTKGGLMNTEAFF
TGCAGCATCCTAACCAAGGGGGGCCTGATGAACACTGAAGCTTTCTTT
>TRBJ2-5|few|TRBV6-5|.
CASNALGGKQETQYF
TGTGCCAGCAACGCCCTGGGCGGTAAACAAGAGACCCAGTACTTC
>TRBJ1-4|.|TRBV4-1|.
CASSLRPTNEKLFF
TGCGCCAGCAGTCTCAGACCAACTAATGAAAAACTGTTTTTT